This T cell receptor beta chain originates from a study of low-dose radiotherapy and immunotherapy resistance in tumors (dated by TCRdb to between 2020 and 2023). In the study overall: Patients in Cohort 1 were given 0.5 Gy per fraction every 2 weeks, and the prescribed total PTV dose was 6.5 Gy. Cyclophosphamide 200 mg/m2 was given intravenously every two weeks, one day before each radiation and immunotherapy administration. Nivolumab was administered intravenously as a 240 mg flat dose every two weeks, and ipilimumab was administered intravenously at 1 mg/kg every six weeks. Eight patients were included in the translational analysis, namely three from the first dose cohort plus the first five from the second dose cohort. Starting on cycle 1 day 1, patients took 300 mg of aspirin by mouth once a day for four cycles. No randomization into treatment groups was done for the people taking part in the trial. For Cohort 2, the dose was 1 Gy per fraction given every two weeks, adding up to 13 Gy in total across 26 weeks.

The time point label of this sample denotes: after trial treatment. Reading the label with the study, this specimen's treatment or condition is: LDRT plus nivolumab, ipilimumab, low-dose cyclophosphamide and aspirin (RACIN trial). Donors were enrolled in RACIN, a single-arm phase I dose-escalation trial combining nivolumab, ipilimumab, aspirin, low-dose cyclophosphamide and low-dose radiotherapy. To be eligible, a patient needed to have an advanced solid tumor that was TIL-negative. Sequencing relied on an Illumina HiSeq 2500. Superscript III and a set of TRAV- and TRBV-specific primers were used to synthesize first-strand cDNA, so that both TCRalpha and TCRbeta chains were covered. TCRs were amplified with Phusion for 20 to 25 PCR cycles, with a constant-region primer paired with the adapter attached to the V primers. Isolated mRNA was amplified with the MessageAmp II aRNA Amplification Kit, using a roughly 17-hour in vitro transcription at 37°C. The Dynabeads mRNA DIRECT Purification Kit was used to isolate the mRNA for TCR sequencing. A second approximately 23-cycle Phusion PCR added indexed Illumina adapters, and products were purified with AMPure XP beads. As for how the authors treated the data: Using custom Perl scripts, TCR sequences that encoded the same protein were pooled, out-of-frame sequences were dropped, and the abundance of each clonotype was calculated. The analysis excluded TCR sequences that were supported by just one read. Shannon entropy, Gini index, clonality, richness, and the frequency of TCRs shared between repertoires were included as repertoire metrics. The public reads were reanalyzed by TCRdb: fastp trimming at Q25, MiXCR alignment, in-frame beta chains only. Every distinct CDR3 protein forms one entry, paired with its most common genes and DNA. TCRdb, not the original authors, processed these V and J calls. This sample holds about 97,000 distinct CDR3 sequences; around 21% were observed only once. The biggest ten clones account for 4.1% of the sample.

Measured from the cysteine to the phenylalanine, the CDR3 is 15 residues long. Here the CDR3 DNA is all that survives: 45 bases in frame from base 1. The germline V gene supplies CDR1 SGHAT and CDR2 FQNNGV. V is cut by 5 bases and J by 0 bases, and the space between the germline ends is 11 bases. This clonotype was picked up many times. What antigen it recognizes has not been identified. Qualities for individual bases were not recorded, and no much larger clone is one base off. The chain was built from TRBV11-2 and TRBJ1-5; TRBD1 is perhaps the D gene, given 6 matching bases. Here the sequenced sample was PBMCs, taken after low-dose radiotherapy plus immunotherapy. The sequence came from a male donor with prostate cancer. The CDR3 in this case is CASSRTAYSNQPQHF. The nucleotide sequence is TGTGCCAGCAGCAGGACAGCTTATAGCAATCAGCCCCAGCATTTT.